This T cell receptor beta chain was sequenced during a study of T cells in women clearing cervical HPV infection. Study-wide findings and caveats: A classifier using richness and V gene abundances reached an AUC of nearly 0.85.

Comments on this clone: The antigen is undetermined. Read sequence stops 3 residues before the CDR3 end, and the germline J gene provides the missing end.

The table came from immunoSEQ multiplex PCR; TCRdb's copy has only in-frame clones and leaves some out. The sample totals more than 25,000 clones. The germline V gene has CDR1 SGHTA and CDR2 FQGNSA. J was trimmed by 4 bases and V by 7 bases; bases with no gene match: 13. This CDR3 has 15 amino acids. V and J are TRBV7-2 and TRBJ2-7, with 7 bases aligning to TRBD2. Sequenced input: blood buffy coat. The sequence was obtained from a woman between 18 and 70 years old with a cervical HPV16 infection that either progressed to CIN3+ or cleared (not recorded which). CDR3 in amino acids: CASTPRAAGKYEQYF. The part of the CDR3 DNA that was read is TGTGCCAGCACCCCCAGGGCAGCGGGAAAGTACGAG.